A single sample gave rise to the 26 T cell receptor beta chains below, sequenced in a study of a mutant IDH1 vaccine in newly diagnosed glioma. Time point meaning: week 23, last vaccination. A 20-mer mutant IDH1 peptide at 300 ug was injected subcutaneously with topical imiquimod. The protocol was immunoSEQ multiplex PCR, while the TCRdb copy is restricted to in-frame clones and leaves out a portion. The sample has about 86,000 clones, around 85% seen once. These receptors' antigens are unknown. The source material was PBMCs, sampled from a glioma patient whose treatment included an IDH1 peptide vaccine. Source of these receptors: a man younger than 45 with glioma. Some clones in this sample may be carry-over from other donors' samples.

A single count supports this clone. The V call is TRBV7-2, the J call TRBJ2-5; D is unresolved. The J call may be incorrect, as the DNA end agrees better with TRBJ2-7. The CDR3 has 11 residues. Looked up from germline, CDR1 is SGHTA and CDR2 is FQGNSA. The chain's CDR3 is CASSLSYEQYF. CDR3 sequence (DNA): TGTGCCAGCAGCCTATCCTACGAGCAGTACTTC.

The rearrangement joins TRBV21-1 to TRBJ2-2; TRBD1 reflects the table's D call only, with no check against the DNA. TRBV21-1 counts as a pseudogene. This CDR3 is 19 amino acids long. The CDR3 nucleotides are TGTGCCAGCAGCAAACCCCCCCCAATGGGCAGGGGAAGGATCGGGGAGCTGTTTTTT. Its translation is CASSKPPPMGRGRIGELFF.

V gene TRBV5-1 combines with J gene TRBJ2-2; D call uncertain. The length of the CDR3 is 17 residues. Germline CDR1 and CDR2: SGHRS and YFSETQ. V was clipped by 0 bases and J by 6 bases, with 18 bases between them. This CDR3 reads CASSLEGPDRPAGELFF. CDR3 coding DNA: TGCGCCAGCAGCTTGGAAGGTCCAGACCGACCAGCCGGGGAGCTGTTTTTT.

This chain links TRBV7-2 with TRBJ2-3; unclear D gene. V gave up 1 base and J gave up 4 bases, with 9 bases separating them. The CDR3 consists of 14 residues. The germline gives CDR1 SGHTA, CDR2 FQGNSA. The DNA of the CDR3 is TGTGCCAGCAGCTTAGAGGGCCCGCCAGATACGCAGTATTTT. Its protein is CASSLEGPPDTQYF.

This chain joins TRBV2 and TRBJ2-7; tentatively, D is TRBD1 (7 bases). Germline values: CDR1 SNHLY, CDR2 FYNNEI. This CDR3 has 16 amino acids. Trimming took off 6 bases at V and 2 bases at J, with 20 bases between the two ends. In nucleotides, the CDR3 is TGTGCCAGCAGCGGCTTAAGACAGGGACTCACCTACGAGCAGTACTTC. Translation gives CASSGLRQGLTYEQYF.

CDR3 sequence (DNA): TGTGCCAGCAGTACCCCCGGGACACCCATGAACACTGAAGCTTTCTTT. This encodes CASSTPGTPMNTEAFF. J is TRBJ1-1 and V is TRBV28; D might be TRBD1 (6 bases). The length of the CDR3 is 16 residues. Trimming pared 5 bases from V and 0 bases from J, leaving 16 bases between. Germline lookup yields CDR1 MDHEN and CDR2 SYDVKM.

The CDR3 sequence: CASSYGGEQFF. CDR3 nucleotide sequence: TGTGCCAGCAGCTACGGGGGTGAGCAGTTCTTC. The rearrangement joins TRBV11-2 to TRBJ2-1; D might be TRBD2 (6 bases). This CDR3 has 11 residues. Trimming removed 4 bases from V and 9 bases from J, with 7 bases in between. CDR1 is SGHAT and CDR2 is FQNNGV in the germline V gene.

The gene calls are TRBV6-5 and TRBJ2-4; 7 bases fit TRBD2. The CDR3 has 14 amino acids. CDR1 and CDR2 (germline): MNHEY, SVGAGI. Losses at the gene ends were 4 bases for V and 3 bases for J; bases not matched to a gene: 3. The CDR3 region is CASSSGTNKNIQYF. CDR3 nucleotides: TGTGCCAGCAGTTCGGGGACTAACAAAAACATTCAGTACTTC.

This clone was seen a handful of times. The J gene is TRBJ2-7, the V gene TRBV7-2; D is possibly TRBD2 (6 bases). The assigned J gene may be wrong: the sequence end matches TRBJ2-5 better. This CDR3 is 12 amino acids long. In germline, CDR1 is SGHTA, CDR2 FQGNSA. The CDR3 loop reads CASSSISGTQYF. The CDR3 region has the DNA TGTGCCAGCAGCTCAATTAGCGGGACCCAGTACTTC.

V is TRBV16 and J is TRBJ2-7; 10 bases are shared with TRBD2. The junction had 19 bases not matched to a gene; V was cut back by 0 bases and J by 5 bases. In germline, CDR1 is KGHSY, CDR2 FQNENV. The CDR3 sequence is 20 residues long. In DNA form, the CDR3 reads TGTGCCAGCAGCCAATCATTGCGGCTAGCGGGAGTGGTTCGGGTGAACGAGCAGTACTTC. Protein sequence: CASSQSLRLAGVVRVNEQYF.

The V call is TRBV7-3, the J call TRBJ2-3; 9 bases are a match to TRBD2. CDR1 and CDR2 from the germline V gene are SGHTA and FQGTGA. Trimming took 5 bases from V and 9 from J; bases not matched to a gene: 15. This CDR3 contains 16 residues. The CDR3 loop is CASSQNGGRELGTQYF. The CDR3, as DNA: TGTGCCAGCAGCCAGAACGGCGGGAGGGAATTGGGGACGCAGTATTTT.

CDR3 DNA: TGTGCCAGCAGCCAAAGGGACACCGACCCTGAAGCTTTCTTT. Amino acid sequence: CASSQRDTDPEAFF. The rearrangement links TRBV11-3 to TRBJ1-1; a weak D match, TRBD1 (6 bases). The germline V gene encodes CDR1 SGHNT and CDR2 YENEEA. Trimming cost V 5 bases and J 6 bases, with 16 bases left between them. CDR3 length: 14 residues.

In its sample, this clone was seen a few times. The chain uses TRBV9 and TRBJ2-2; TRBD2 aligns across 7 bases. Germline loops: CDR1 SGDLS, CDR2 YYNGEE. The CDR3 runs to 16 residues. Trimming took 3 bases from V and 7 from J; bases not matched to a gene: 12. The CDR3 nucleotides read TGTGCCAGCAGCGCCCCCCAAAGCGGGAATGTCGGGGAGCTGTTTTTT. Its translation is CASSAPQSGNVGELFF.

The gene calls are TRBV11-2 and TRBJ1-3; perhaps TRBD1 as D (5 bases). Looked up from germline, CDR1 is SGHAT and CDR2 is FQNNGV. The V gene lost 4 bases and the J gene lost 0 bases, with 19 bases spanning the gap. This CDR3 is built from 18 residues. CDR3: CASSSLTQVLSSGNTIYF. The CDR3 coding sequence is TGTGCCAGCAGCTCGCTAACACAGGTCCTCAGCTCTGGAAACACCATATATTTT.

The J gene is TRBJ1-5, the V gene TRBV6-1; D may be TRBD1 (6 bases). The CDR3 covers 14 residues. V shed 8 bases and J shed 7 bases, with 18 bases lying between them. Germline CDR1 and CDR2: MNHNS and SASEGT. CDR3 in amino acids: CASEASGGGQPQHF. CDR3 bases: TGTGCCAGCGAGGCCTCGGGGGGCGGACAGCCCCAGCATTTT.

This chain links TRBV7-3 with TRBJ2-5; 9 bases map to TRBD1. V lost 5 bases, J lost 2 bases, and 3 bases stayed unmatched. CDR3 length: 14 residues. Per the germline V gene, CDR1 is SGHTA and CDR2 is FQGTGA. CDR3 loop: CASSRGQGQETQYF. The CDR3 nucleotides are TGTGCCAGCAGCCGGGGACAGGGACAAGAGACCCAGTACTTC.

This rearrangement joins TRBV5-4 to TRBJ1-1; D not resolved. CDR3 length: 13 residues. Trimming took off 0 bases at V and 7 bases at J, with 10 bases between the two ends. Per the germline V gene, CDR1 is SGHNT and CDR2 is YYREEE (reference sequence). CDR3 bases: TGTGCCAGCAGCTTGGTACTCGCCAGTGAAGCTTTCTTT. It is translated as CASSLVLASEAFF.

This sequence joins TRBV7-9 and TRBJ1-3, with 11 bases identical to TRBD1. CDR3 size: 16 residues. Per germline, CDR1 SEHNR and CDR2 FQNEAQ (reference sequence). Trimming at V came to 5 bases and at J to 4 bases, leaving 7 bases not matched to a gene. This chain's CDR3 is CASSPGQGAAGNTIYF. The CDR3 bases are TGTGCCAGCAGCCCCGGACAGGGGGCTGCAGGAAACACCATATATTTT.

J is TRBJ2-7 and V is TRBV10-3; D possibly corresponds to TRBD2 (6 bases). Germline V CDR1 and CDR2: ENHRY, SYGVKD. There are 13 residues in the CDR3. The V gene lost 3 bases and the J gene lost 3 bases, with 9 bases spanning the gap. The CDR3 nucleotides read TGTGCCATCAGTGAAGGAGGGAGCTACGAGCAGTACTTC. This gives the protein CAISEGGSYEQYF.

This clone was seen just once. The chain uses TRBV11-1 and TRBJ1-1; D call uncertain. Trimming stripped 5 bases from V and 4 bases from J, with 17 bases between. The CDR3 is made up of 15 amino acids. The germline V gene encodes CDR1 SGHAT and CDR2 FQDESV (reference sequence). Here the CDR3 reads CASSPPVYLGTEAFF. The CDR3 nucleotides are TGTGCCAGCAGCCCGCCGGTATATTTGGGCACTGAAGCTTTCTTT.

This clone showed up just once. The V and J genes are TRBV5-1 and TRBJ2-3; 8 bases are a match to TRBD1. There are 14 residues in the CDR3. V dropped 7 bases and J dropped 5; count of bases not matched to a gene: 9. CDR1 and CDR2 (germline): SGHRS, YFSETQ. CDR3 sequence reads: CASAKDREEDTQYF. As DNA, the CDR3 is TGCGCCAGCGCCAAGGACAGGGAGGAAGATACGCAGTATTTT.

The chain couples TRBV30 to TRBJ2-3, with 12 bases identical to TRBD2. The CDR3 extends over 19 amino acids. V was clipped by 2 bases and J by 4 bases; unmatched bases: 16. Per germline, CDR1 GTSNPN and CDR2 SVGIG (reference sequence). The CDR3 loop is CAWSMGLAGGPLSADTQYF. The CDR3 DNA is TGTGCCTGGAGTATGGGGCTAGCGGGAGGGCCCCTCTCCGCAGATACGCAGTATTTT.

The chain employs TRBV18 and TRBJ1-2; possibly TRBD1 for D (5 bases). Trimming removed 3 bases at V and 0 bases at J, with 14 bases between. The germline gives CDR1 KGHSH, CDR2 LQKENI. The CDR3 runs 16 residues. CDR3 loop: CASSPEGTVANYGYTF. The CDR3 DNA sequence: TGTGCCAGCTCACCGGAAGGGACGGTAGCTAACTATGGCTACACCTTC.

This clone was detected only a few times. V is TRBV30 and J is TRBJ1-1; the match to TRBD1 covers 9 bases. Trimming at V came to 3 bases and at J to 6 bases, leaving 5 bases not matched to a gene. The length of the CDR3 is 13 residues. Germline CDR1 reads GTSNPN; CDR2 reads SVGIG (reference sequence). The CDR3 nucleotides are TGTGCCTGGAGGACAGGGGGTGGTGCTGAAGCTTTCTTT. Its protein product is CAWRTGGGAEAFF.

This clone was counted a few times. The chain carries TRBV7-9 and TRBJ2-2; 9 nucleotides line up with TRBD1. V lost 3 bases and J lost 6; bases outside the gene matches: 2. CDR3 length: 14 amino acids. Germline CDR1 is SEHNR and CDR2 is FQNEAQ (reference sequence). Here the CDR3 DNA reads TGTGCCAGCAGCTTTAGGACAGGGGCCGGGGAGCTGTTTTTT. Its protein product is CASSFRTGAGELFF.

The V and J genes are TRBV28 and TRBJ2-3; the match to TRBD1 covers 9 bases. Germline V gene lookup returns CDR1 MDHEN and CDR2 SYDVKM. This CDR3 is built from 15 residues. With 1 base clipped from V and 4 bases from J, the junction kept 3 bases outside the gene matches. The CDR3 sequence: CASSLYRGQSDTQYF. CDR3 in DNA: TGTGCCAGCAGTTTATACAGGGGGCAATCAGATACGCAGTATTTT.